This T cell receptor (beta chain) was retrieved from a study of a mutant IDH1 vaccine in newly diagnosed glioma. Across the whole study: There were about 62% males and 37.5% females among treated patients, whose mean age was approximately 44 years. Visit V12 was conducted at week 35 as the safety follow-up. Visit V13 came later, at week 47. Study results and caveats: Across multiple MHC alleles, around 92% of patients had vaccine-induced responses.

Measured with immunoSEQ multiplex PCR; TCRdb has only the in-frame clones, and not every one. The sample includes approximately 50,000 clones, about 90% seen only once; the top ten take around 1.5%. On this clone: What it binds is not known.

As for time point: week 35, safety follow-up. Every vaccine dose comprised 300 ug of mutant IDH1 20-mer peptide plus topical imiquimod. The CDR3 extends over 14 amino acids. The V gene's germline CDR1 is SGHTA and CDR2 FQGNSA. V was clipped by 1 base and J by 6 bases, with 12 bases between them. The J gene is TRBJ1-1, the V gene TRBV7-2; TRBD1 is a possible D gene (6 bases). This TCR derives from a man aged 35 to 55 with glioma. The sequenced sample was PBMCs, obtained from a glioma patient whose treatment included an IDH1 peptide vaccine. DNA for the CDR3: TGTGCCAGCAGCTTAGGAGGGGGAAGCGCTGAAGCTTTCTTT. Amino acids: CASSLGGGSAEAFF.